These T cell receptor beta chains were read from a single sample in a study of blood T cell repertoires in COVID-19. Sequencing was performed with immunoSEQ multiplex PCR; in TCRdb, only in-frame clones are kept and a portion is missing. The sample yields about 71,000 clones, roughly 80% seen once. Sequenced: peripheral blood. The receptors come from a woman older than 75 with acute or convalescent COVID-19. Each CDR3 is given with its conserved first and last residue. Each record gives: clone size, D gene, J gene, V gene, CDR3 DNA, CDR3 protein. D genes are given only for firm matches. The size entry is marked missing in some rows and otherwise reads once, few, many or a size class.

size: .
D: .
J: TRBJ2-5
V: TRBV7-9
DNA: TGTGCCAGCAGCTCCTCCCCGCGGGAGACCCAGTACTTC
CDR3: CASSSSPRETQYF

size: .
D: TRBD1
J: TRBJ2-3
V: TRBV7-6
DNA: TGTGCCAGCAGCTTAGCGGGACAGGGCAGCACAGATACGCAGTATTTT
CDR3: CASSLAGQGSTDTQYF

size: few
D: TRBD2
J: TRBJ2-5
V: TRBV5-6
DNA: TGTGCCAGCAGCTGGGGACTAGCAGGCCAAGAGACCCAGTACTTC
CDR3: CASSWGLAGQETQYF

size: once
D: .
J: TRBJ2-1
V: TRBV20-1
DNA: TGCAGTGCGAGGGGGGGACATGAGCAGTTCTTC
CDR3: CSARGGHEQFF

size: .
D: TRBD2
J: TRBJ2-2
V: TRBV11-2
DNA: TGTGCCAGCAGTCCCGGCCGGGGAGGGTCCGGGGAGCTGTTTTTT
CDR3: CASSPGRGGSGELFF

size: .
D: TRBD2
J: TRBJ2-1
V: TRBV9
DNA: TGTGCCAGCAGCGTAGTGGGAGGGAGTTACAATGAGCAGTTCTTC
CDR3: CASSVVGGSYNEQFF

size: .
D: .
J: TRBJ1-2
V: TRBV6-5
DNA: TGTGCCAGCAATCGCTCTCGGGGTTGGGGTGGCTACACCTTC
CDR3: CASNRSRGWGGYTF

size: .
D: TRBD1
J: TRBJ1-2
V: TRBV2
DNA: TGTGCCAGCACTAGGACAGGGGCGGGCTACACCTTC
CDR3: CASTRTGAGYTF

size: .
D: TRBD1
J: TRBJ1-2
V: TRBV7-2
DNA: TGTGCCAGCAGCTTAGTCCCGGGACAGGGGGCGAGATTGTATGGCTACACCTTC
CDR3: CASSLVPGQGARLYGYTF

size: .
D: .
J: TRBJ1-1
V: TRBV19
DNA: TGTGCCAGTAGTCCTGGGCAGCCGAACACTGAAGCTTTCTTT
CDR3: CASSPGQPNTEAFF

size: few
D: .
J: TRBJ2-5
V: TRBV7-9
DNA: TGTGCCAGCAGCTTAGACTTCCCAAGGTCGGGAGAGACCCAGTACTTC
CDR3: CASSLDFPRSGETQYF

size: .
D: TRBD1
J: TRBJ2-7
V: TRBV18
DNA: TGTGCCAGCTCACCGGGACAGGGGGTTGGTTCCGAGCAGTACTTC
CDR3: CASSPGQGVGSEQYF

size: .
D: TRBD1
J: TRBJ2-2
V: TRBV27
DNA: TGTGCCAGCGGGCGACAGGGGGCGCTATCCGGGGAGCTGTTTTTT
CDR3: CASGRQGALSGELFF

size: .
D: .
J: TRBJ1-3
V: TRBV2
DNA: TGTGCCAGCAGTGTATTCTCTGGAAACACCATATATTTT
CDR3: CASSVFSGNTIYF

size: .
D: TRBD2
J: TRBJ2-7
V: TRBV10-2
DNA: TGCGCCACCAAGACTAGCGCACTCTACGAGCAGTACTTC
CDR3: CATKTSALYEQYF

size: .
D: .
J: TRBJ1-2
V: TRBV7-8
DNA: TGTGCCAGCAGCTTAGGCTTACAGAACTATGGCTACACCTTC
CDR3: CASSLGLQNYGYTF

size: .
D: TRBD1
J: TRBJ1-6
V: TRBV6-5
DNA: TGTGCCAGCAGTTCGACAGGGGGTTATAATTCACCCCTCCACTTT
CDR3: CASSSTGGYNSPLHF

size: .
D: .
J: TRBJ2-7
V: TRBV29-1
DNA: TGCAGCGTTGAACAGGGCAGCTCCTACGAGCAGTACTTC
CDR3: CSVEQGSSYEQYF

size: few
D: .
J: TRBJ2-7
V: TRBV30
DNA: TGTGCCTGGAGCCGCCTGAGCTCCTACGAGCAGTACTTC
CDR3: CAWSRLSSYEQYF

size: .
D: TRBD2
J: TRBJ2-1
V: TRBV27
DNA: TGTGCCAGCAGCGGACTAGCCAGCCGCTTCGTCAATGAGCAGTTCTTC
CDR3: CASSGLASRFVNEQFF

size: once
D: .
J: TRBJ2-2
V: TRBV19
DNA: TGTGCCAGTAGTATCGTGGTCCCAATGGTAGCCGGGGAGCTGTTTTTT
CDR3: CASSIVVPMVAGELFF

size: .
D: .
J: TRBJ1-1
V: TRBV29-1
DNA: TGCGGAAACAGGGATAACACTGAAGCTTTCTTT
CDR3: CGNRDNTEAFF

size: many
D: .
J: TRBJ2-1
V: TRBV6-5
DNA: TGTGCCAGCAGACACAGGACAGCGATGGGCGCTGAGCAGTTCTTC
CDR3: CASRHRTAMGAEQFF